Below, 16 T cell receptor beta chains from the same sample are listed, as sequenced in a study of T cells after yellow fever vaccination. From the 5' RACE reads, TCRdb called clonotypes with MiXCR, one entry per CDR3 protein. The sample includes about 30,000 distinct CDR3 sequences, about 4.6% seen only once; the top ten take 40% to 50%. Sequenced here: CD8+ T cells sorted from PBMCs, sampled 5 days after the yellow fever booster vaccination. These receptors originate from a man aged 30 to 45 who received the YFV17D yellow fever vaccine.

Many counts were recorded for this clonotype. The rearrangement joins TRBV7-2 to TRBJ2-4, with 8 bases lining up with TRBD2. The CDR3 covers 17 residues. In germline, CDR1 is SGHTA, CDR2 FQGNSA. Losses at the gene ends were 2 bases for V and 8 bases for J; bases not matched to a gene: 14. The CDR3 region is CASSLPLAVRGLDIQYF. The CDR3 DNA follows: TGTGCCAGCAGCTTACCACTAGCGGTCCGCGGATTAGACATTCAGTACTTC.

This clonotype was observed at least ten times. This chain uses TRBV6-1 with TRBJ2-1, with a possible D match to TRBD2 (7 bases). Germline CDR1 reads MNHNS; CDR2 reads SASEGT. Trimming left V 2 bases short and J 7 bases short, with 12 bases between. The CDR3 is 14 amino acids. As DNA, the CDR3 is TGTGCCAGCAGTGAACCGGGGGGCGGAAATGAGCAGTTCTTC. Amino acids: CASSEPGGGNEQFF.

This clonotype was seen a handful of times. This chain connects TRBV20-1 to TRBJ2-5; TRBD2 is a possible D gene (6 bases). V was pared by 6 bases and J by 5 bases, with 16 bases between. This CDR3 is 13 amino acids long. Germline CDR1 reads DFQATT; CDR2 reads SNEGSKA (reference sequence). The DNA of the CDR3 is TGCAGTGCCACCTCGGGAGTTGTCGAGACCCAGTACTTC. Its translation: CSATSGVVETQYF.

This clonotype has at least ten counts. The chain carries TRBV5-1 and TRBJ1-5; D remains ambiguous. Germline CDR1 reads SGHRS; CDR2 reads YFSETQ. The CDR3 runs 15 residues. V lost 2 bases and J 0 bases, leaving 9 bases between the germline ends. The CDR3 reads CASSLGENSNQPQHF. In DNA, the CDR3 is TGCGCCAGCAGCTTAGGTGAAAATAGCAATCAGCCCCAGCATTTT.

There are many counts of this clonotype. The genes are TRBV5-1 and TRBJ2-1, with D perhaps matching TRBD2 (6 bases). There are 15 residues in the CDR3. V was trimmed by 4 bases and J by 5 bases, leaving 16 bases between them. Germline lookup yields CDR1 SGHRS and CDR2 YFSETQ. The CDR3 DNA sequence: TGCGCCAGCAGCCTAAGTGGTGGCGGGAACAATGAGCAGTTCTTC. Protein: CASSLSGGGNNEQFF.

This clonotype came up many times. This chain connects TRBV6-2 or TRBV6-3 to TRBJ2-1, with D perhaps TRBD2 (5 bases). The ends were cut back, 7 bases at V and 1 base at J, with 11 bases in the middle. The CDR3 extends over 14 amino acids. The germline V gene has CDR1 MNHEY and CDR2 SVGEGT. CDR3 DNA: TGTGCCAGCATTGGGAGTAAGTCCTACAATGAGCAGTTCTTC. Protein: CASIGSKSYNEQFF.

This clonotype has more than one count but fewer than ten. The CDR3 loop reads CASGGGGYEQYF. CDR3 bases: TGTGCCAGTGGCGGTGGAGGCTACGAGCAGTACTTC. The chain has TRBV7-8 and TRBJ2-7; a possible D gene is TRBD2 (5 bases). The V gene's germline CDR1 is SGHVS and CDR2 FQNEAQ. This CDR3 has 12 amino acids. Trimming pared 9 bases from V and 3 bases from J, leaving 12 bases between.

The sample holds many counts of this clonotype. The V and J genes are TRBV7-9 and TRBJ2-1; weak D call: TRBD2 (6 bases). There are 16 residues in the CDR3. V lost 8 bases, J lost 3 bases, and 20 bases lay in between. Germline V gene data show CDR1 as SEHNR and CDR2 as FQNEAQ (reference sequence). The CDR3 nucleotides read TGTGCCAGCTCGACCCCCGGAGGGCCCCACTACAATGAGCAGTTCTTC. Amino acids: CASSTPGGPHYNEQFF.

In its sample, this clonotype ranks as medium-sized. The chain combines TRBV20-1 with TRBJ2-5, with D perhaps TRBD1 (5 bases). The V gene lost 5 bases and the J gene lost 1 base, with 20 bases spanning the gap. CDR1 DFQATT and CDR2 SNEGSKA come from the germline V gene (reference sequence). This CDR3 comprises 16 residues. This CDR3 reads CSAYGLRTGIQETQYF. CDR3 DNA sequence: TGCAGTGCTTACGGGCTCCGAACAGGTATCCAAGAGACCCAGTACTTC.

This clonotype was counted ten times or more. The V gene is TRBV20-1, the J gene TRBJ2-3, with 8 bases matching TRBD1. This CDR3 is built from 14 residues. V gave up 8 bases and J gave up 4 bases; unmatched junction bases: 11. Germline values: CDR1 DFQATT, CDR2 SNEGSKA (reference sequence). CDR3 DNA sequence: TGCAGTCCCCTTACAGGGGGACCACCAGATACGCAGTATTTT. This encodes CSPLTGGPPDTQYF.

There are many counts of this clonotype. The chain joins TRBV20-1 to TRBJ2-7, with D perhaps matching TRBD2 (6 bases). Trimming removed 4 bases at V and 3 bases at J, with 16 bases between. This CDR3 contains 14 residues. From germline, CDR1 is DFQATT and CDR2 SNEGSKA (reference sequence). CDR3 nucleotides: TGCAGTGCTACAGGAGGGCGGGGCATCTACGAGCAGTACTTC. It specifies CSATGGRGIYEQYF.

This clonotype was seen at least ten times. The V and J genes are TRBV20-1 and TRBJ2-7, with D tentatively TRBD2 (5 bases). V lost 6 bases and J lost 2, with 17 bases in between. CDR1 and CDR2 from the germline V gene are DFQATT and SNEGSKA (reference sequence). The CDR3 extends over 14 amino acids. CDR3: CSAKAREGPYEQYF. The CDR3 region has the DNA TGCAGTGCAAAGGCGAGGGAAGGACCCTACGAGCAGTACTTC.

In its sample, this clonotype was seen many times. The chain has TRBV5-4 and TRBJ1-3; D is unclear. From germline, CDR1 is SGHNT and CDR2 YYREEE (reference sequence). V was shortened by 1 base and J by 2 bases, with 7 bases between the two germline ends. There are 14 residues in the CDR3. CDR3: CASSLSGTGNTIYF. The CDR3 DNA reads TGTGCCAGCAGCTTGTCTGGAACTGGAAACACCATATATTTT.

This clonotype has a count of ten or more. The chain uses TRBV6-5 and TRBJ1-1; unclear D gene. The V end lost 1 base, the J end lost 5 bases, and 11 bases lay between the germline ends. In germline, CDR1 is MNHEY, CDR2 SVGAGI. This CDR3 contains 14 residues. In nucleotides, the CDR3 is TGTGCCAGCAGTTACTTCGGGCAGCTGACTGAAGCTTTCTTT. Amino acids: CASSYFGQLTEAFF.

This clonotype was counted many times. The CDR3 DNA follows: TGCGCCAGCAGCCTGGAGGTAGATACGCAGTATTTT. This encodes CASSLEVDTQYF. V usage is TRBV5-1 and J usage is TRBJ2-3; possibly TRBD2 for D (5 bases). There are 12 residues in the CDR3. CDR1 is SGHRS and CDR2 is YFSETQ in the germline V gene. Deletions cut 4 bases from V and 5 bases from J, with 8 bases between.

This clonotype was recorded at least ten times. Here the CDR3 DNA reads TGTGCCAGCAGTTTCGGGCGGGTCTCCTACGAGCAGTACTTC. The encoded protein is CASSFGRVSYEQYF. The chain employs TRBV27 and TRBJ2-7; possible D gene TRBD2, 5 bases. The V gene lost 3 bases and the J gene lost 0 bases, with 9 bases spanning the gap. CDR1 MNHEY and CDR2 SMNVEV come from the germline V gene (reference sequence). The CDR3 sequence is 14 residues long.